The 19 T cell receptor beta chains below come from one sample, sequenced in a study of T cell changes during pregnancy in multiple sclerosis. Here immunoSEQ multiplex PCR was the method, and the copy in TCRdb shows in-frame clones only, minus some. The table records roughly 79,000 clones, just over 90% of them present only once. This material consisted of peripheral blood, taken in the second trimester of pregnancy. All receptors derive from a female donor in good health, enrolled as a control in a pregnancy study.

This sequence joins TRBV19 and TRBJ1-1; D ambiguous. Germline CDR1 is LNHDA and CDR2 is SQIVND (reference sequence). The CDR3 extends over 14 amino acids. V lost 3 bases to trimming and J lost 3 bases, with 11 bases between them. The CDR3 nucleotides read TGTGCCAGTAGTATGCCCAGTACCCACACTGAAGCTTTCTTT. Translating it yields CASSMPSTHTEAFF.

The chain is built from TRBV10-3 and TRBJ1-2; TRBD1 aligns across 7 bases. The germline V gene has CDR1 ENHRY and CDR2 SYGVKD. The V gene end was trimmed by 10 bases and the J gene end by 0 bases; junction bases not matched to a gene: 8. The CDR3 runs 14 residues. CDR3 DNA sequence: TGTGCCACGCACGCCGGGACAGCTAACTATGGCTACACCTTC. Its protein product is CATHAGTANYGYTF.

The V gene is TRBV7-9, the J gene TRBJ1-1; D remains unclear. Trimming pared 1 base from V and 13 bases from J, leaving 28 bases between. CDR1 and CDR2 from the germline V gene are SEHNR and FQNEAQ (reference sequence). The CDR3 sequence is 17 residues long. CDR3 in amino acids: CASSLVGLTGRRRVVFF. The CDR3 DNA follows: TGTGCCAGCAGCTTAGTAGGACTAACTGGACGTCGTCGGGTTGTTTTCTTT.

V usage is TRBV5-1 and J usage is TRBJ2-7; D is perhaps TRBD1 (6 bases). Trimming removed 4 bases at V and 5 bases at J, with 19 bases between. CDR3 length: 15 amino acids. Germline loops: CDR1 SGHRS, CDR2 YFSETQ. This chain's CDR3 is CASSPGQGQIHEQYF. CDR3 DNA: TGCGCCAGCAGCCCTGGGCAGGGACAAATCCACGAGCAGTACTTC.

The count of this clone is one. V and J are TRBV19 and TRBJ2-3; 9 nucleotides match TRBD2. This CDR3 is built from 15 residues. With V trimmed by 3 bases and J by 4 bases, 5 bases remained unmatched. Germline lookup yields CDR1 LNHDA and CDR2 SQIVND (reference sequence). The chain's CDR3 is CASSISRGGADTQYF. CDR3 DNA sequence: TGTGCCAGTAGTATTTCGCGGGGGGGGGCAGATACGCAGTATTTT.

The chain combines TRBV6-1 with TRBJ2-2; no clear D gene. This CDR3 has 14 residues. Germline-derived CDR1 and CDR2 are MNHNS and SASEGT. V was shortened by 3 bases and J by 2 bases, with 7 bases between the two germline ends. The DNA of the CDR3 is TGTGCCAGCAGTGAGAGCCGAAACACCGGGGAGCTGTTTTTT. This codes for CASSESRNTGELFF.

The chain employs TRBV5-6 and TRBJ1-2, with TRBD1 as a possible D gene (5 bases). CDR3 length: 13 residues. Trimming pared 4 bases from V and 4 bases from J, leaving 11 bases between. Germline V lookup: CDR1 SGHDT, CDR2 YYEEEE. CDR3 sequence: CASSPDSSYGYTF. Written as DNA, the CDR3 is TGTGCCAGCAGCCCCGACAGCTCCTATGGCTACACCTTC.

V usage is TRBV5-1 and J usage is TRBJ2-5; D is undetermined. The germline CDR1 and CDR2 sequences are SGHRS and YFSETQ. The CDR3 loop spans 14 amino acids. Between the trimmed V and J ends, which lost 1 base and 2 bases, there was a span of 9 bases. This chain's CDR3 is CASSLQQTQETQYF. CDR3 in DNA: TGCGCCAGCAGCTTGCAACAGACACAAGAGACCCAGTACTTC.

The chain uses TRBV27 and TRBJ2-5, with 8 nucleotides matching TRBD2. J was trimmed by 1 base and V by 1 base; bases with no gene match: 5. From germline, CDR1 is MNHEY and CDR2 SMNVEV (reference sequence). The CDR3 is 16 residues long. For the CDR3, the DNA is TGTGCCAGCAGTTTATGGGCTAGCGGGCTCCAAGAGACCCAGTACTTC. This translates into CASSLWASGLQETQYF.

CDR3 DNA: TGCGCCAGTACGCGGGACTCCGTAAGCGCCTACGAGCAGTACTTC. Amino acid sequence: CASTRDSVSAYEQYF. The rearrangement uses TRBV5-1 and TRBJ2-7; D possibly corresponds to TRBD2 (6 bases). CDR1 SGHRS and CDR2 YFSETQ come from the germline V gene. The CDR3 extends over 15 amino acids. The germline V and J ends were trimmed by 8 bases and 2 bases, with 20 bases remaining between them.

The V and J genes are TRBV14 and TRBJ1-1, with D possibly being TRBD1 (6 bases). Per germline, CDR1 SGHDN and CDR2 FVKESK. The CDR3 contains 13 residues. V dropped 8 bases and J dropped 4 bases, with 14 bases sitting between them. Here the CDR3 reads CASRSGAGTEAFF. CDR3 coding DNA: TGTGCCAGCCGGTCAGGGGCGGGCACTGAAGCTTTCTTT.

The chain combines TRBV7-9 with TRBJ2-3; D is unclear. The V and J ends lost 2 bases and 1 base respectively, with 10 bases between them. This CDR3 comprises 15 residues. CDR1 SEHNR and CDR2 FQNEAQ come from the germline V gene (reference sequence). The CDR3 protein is CASSLSVAGTDTQYF. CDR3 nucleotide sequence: TGTGCCAGCAGCTTAAGTGTAGCTGGCACAGATACGCAGTATTTT.

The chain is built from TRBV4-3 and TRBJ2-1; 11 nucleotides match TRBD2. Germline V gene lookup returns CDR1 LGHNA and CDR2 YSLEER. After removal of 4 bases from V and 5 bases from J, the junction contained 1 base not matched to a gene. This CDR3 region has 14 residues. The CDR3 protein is CASSPGLADNEQFF. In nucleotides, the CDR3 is TGCGCCAGCAGCCCGGGACTAGCGGACAATGAGCAGTTCTTC.

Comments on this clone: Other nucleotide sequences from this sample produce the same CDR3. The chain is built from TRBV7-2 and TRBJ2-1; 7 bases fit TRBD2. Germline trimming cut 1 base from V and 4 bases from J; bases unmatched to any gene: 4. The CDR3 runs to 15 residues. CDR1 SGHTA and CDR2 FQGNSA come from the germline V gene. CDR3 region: CASSLVAGVYNEQFF. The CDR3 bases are TGTGCCAGCAGCTTAGTGGCGGGGGTTTACAATGAGCAGTTCTTC.

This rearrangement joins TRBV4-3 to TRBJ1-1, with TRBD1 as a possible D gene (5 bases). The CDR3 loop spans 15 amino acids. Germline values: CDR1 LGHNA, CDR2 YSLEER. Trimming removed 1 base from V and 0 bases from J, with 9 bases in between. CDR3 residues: CASSQGPGMNTEAFF. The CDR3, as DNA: TGCGCCAGCAGCCAAGGACCAGGGATGAACACTGAAGCTTTCTTT.

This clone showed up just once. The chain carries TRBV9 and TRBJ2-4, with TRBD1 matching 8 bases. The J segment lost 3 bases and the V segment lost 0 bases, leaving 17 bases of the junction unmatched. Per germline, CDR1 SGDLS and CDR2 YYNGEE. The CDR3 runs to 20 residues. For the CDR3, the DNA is TGTGCCAGCAGCGTAGTTAGTAGGACAGGGCGTTTAAGTGGCAAAAACATTCAGTACTTC. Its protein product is CASSVVSRTGRLSGKNIQYF.

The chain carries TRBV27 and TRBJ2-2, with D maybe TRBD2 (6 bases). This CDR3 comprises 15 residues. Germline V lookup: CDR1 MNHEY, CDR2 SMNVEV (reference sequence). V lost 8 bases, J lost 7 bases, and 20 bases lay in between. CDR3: CASPIPGTDYGELFF. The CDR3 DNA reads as TGTGCCAGCCCGATTCCTGGGACGGACTACGGGGAGCTGTTTTTT.

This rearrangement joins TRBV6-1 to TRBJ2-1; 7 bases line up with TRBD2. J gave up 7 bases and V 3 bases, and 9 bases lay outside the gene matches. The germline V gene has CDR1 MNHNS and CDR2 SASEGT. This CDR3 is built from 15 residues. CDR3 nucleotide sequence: TGTGCCAGCAGTGATGGACTAGTGGCATGGAATGAGCAGTTCTTC. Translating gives CASSDGLVAWNEQFF.

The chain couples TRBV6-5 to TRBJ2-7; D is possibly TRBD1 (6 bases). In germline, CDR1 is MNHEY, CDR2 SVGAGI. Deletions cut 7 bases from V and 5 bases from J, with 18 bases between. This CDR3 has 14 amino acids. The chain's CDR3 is CASTRRGFMDEQYF. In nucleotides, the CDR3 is TGTGCCAGCACCAGAAGGGGGTTCATGGACGAGCAGTACTTC.